A selection of T cell receptor beta chains follows, all from one sample in a study of blood T cells in healthy people across ages. TCRdb used MiXCR to reprocess the 5' RACE reads, holding one entry per CDR3 protein. The profile shows approximately 900,000 distinct CDR3 sequences, about 48% of them singletons. Sequenced: blood. The source is a man aged 25 to 45 in good health. Each CDR3 is given without its conserved first and last residue.

CDR3 protein	V gene	J gene
ASSQAVIFANVLT	TRBV7-2	TRBJ2-6
ASSLAYSGTGDGGYT	TRBV5-1	TRBJ1-2
ASSLRDRGPKETQY	TRBV12-3/TRBV12-4	TRBJ2-5
ASSSPDGTSVGCT	TRBV7-9	TRBJ1-2
ASRTFLGDTGELF	TRBV12-3/TRBV12-4	TRBJ2-2
ASSSQAGRTDTQY	TRBV7-9	TRBJ2-3
ASSDIVKNIQY	TRBV12-3/TRBV12-4	-
ASSLRYGYT	TRBV7-2	TRBJ1-2
ASSQELSDTQY	TRBV7-2	TRBJ2-3
ASSLEQPGSTEAF	TRBV5-1	TRBJ1-1
ASSPARGRITDTQY	TRBV5-6	TRBJ2-3
ATSDAGGRGTGELF	TRBV24-1	TRBJ2-2
ASSYSTLEKLF	TRBV6-6	TRBJ1-4
ASSFRQGLSNQPQH	TRBV28	TRBJ1-5
ASSATRPPNEQF	TRBV7-2	TRBJ2-1
ASSSTGPRVDNEQF	TRBV5-6	TRBJ2-1
SRQGLSYEQY	TRBV20-1	-
ASSLATGDTDTQY	TRBV5-1	TRBJ2-3
SPGTGLDYGYT	TRBV20-1	TRBJ1-2
SARDQGRVVSNQPQH	TRBV20-1	TRBJ1-5
ASSHDRSYEQY	TRBV4-1	TRBJ2-7
ASSPQAQETQY	TRBV9	TRBJ2-5
SASSGGASTDTQY	TRBV20-1	TRBJ2-3
AISDHSGRKGETQY	TRBV10-3	-
ASSQDRSKLDTQY	TRBV4-3	TRBJ2-3
ASSFAKGDQETQY	TRBV7-9	TRBJ2-5
ASSSAGTGYNEKLF	TRBV28	TRBJ1-4
ASSEWGTDEKLF	TRBV25-1	TRBJ1-4
AGSPWADYEQY	TRBV14	TRBJ2-7
ASSSPTGTGSRQPQH	TRBV6-2/TRBV6-3	TRBJ1-5
ASSQTPGLAQETQY	TRBV4-1	TRBJ2-5
ASSSLGSVEQY	TRBV12-3/TRBV12-4	TRBJ2-7
ASSLQRGDSPQY	TRBV14	TRBJ2-3
SARDPNTGGGYGYT	TRBV20-1	TRBJ1-2
ASSESTVKGNTEAF	TRBV10-2	TRBJ1-1
SARGIDFQYNEQF	TRBV20-1	TRBJ2-1
ASSIYSLAEDNQPQH	TRBV19	TRBJ1-5
ASGGPPGTDTQY	TRBV12-3/TRBV12-4	TRBJ2-3
ASKTSGVAVLADTQY	TRBV9	TRBJ2-3
ASSVVPEYQETQY	TRBV9	TRBJ2-5
ASSTGQKPNNEQF	TRBV5-4	TRBJ2-1
ASTVAASAETQY	TRBV9	TRBJ2-5
ASSYYRGGQETQY	TRBV6-2/TRBV6-3	TRBJ2-5
ASSLADGRAGYT	TRBV7-2	TRBJ1-2
ASRKLGLAGGYNEQF	TRBV6-5	TRBJ2-1
ASSEGGRGGQPQH	TRBV6-1	TRBJ1-5
ATSDFPQGGYT	TRBV24-1	TRBJ1-2
SVEAGPEGETQY	TRBV29-1	TRBJ2-5
ASSLGLAGGASTDTQY	TRBV7-8	TRBJ2-3
ASSATGTAYEQY	TRBV6-1	TRBJ2-7
ASSQDFMTSAYNEQF	TRBV4-2	TRBJ2-1
ASSPPGRGGETQY	TRBV18	-
ASSERTLKGDNEQF	TRBV6-1	TRBJ2-1
ASRASASRSTDTQY	TRBV12-3/TRBV12-4	TRBJ2-3
SVAGANTGELF	TRBV29-1	TRBJ2-2
SVVRGFTEAF	TRBV29-1	TRBJ1-1
SAPRTDLTNYGYT	TRBV20-1	TRBJ1-2
ASSFVRAANEQF	TRBV12-3/TRBV12-4	TRBJ2-1
AISSRAGGPTGELF	TRBV10-3	TRBJ2-2
AISERFGGTSGAQIQETQY	TRBV10-3	TRBJ2-5